The 21 T cell receptor beta chains in this list originate from one sample, sequenced in a study of shared clonotypes between healthy human individuals. Profiling relied on immunoSEQ multiplex PCR, and the TCRdb table lists in-frame clones only, not all of them. The sample lists about 980,000 clones, approximately 80% seen once, with about 1.5% in the top ten. What was sequenced was memory CD4+ T cells sorted from blood. Subset here: CD45RA-negative fraction. The receptors here all came from a man between 18 and 35 years old in good health.

A few counts support this clone. V and J are TRBV7-9 and TRBJ2-7; 7 nucleotides agree with TRBD2. Germline trimming cut 3 bases from V and 5 bases from J; bases unmatched to any gene: 4. This CDR3 is 13 amino acids long. CDR1 and CDR2 (germline): SEHNR, FQNEAQ (reference sequence). CDR3 sequence reads: CASSFDGRNEQYF. The CDR3 bases are TGTGCCAGCAGCTTCGACGGGAGGAACGAGCAGTACTTC.

This chain uses TRBV2 with TRBJ1-3; the D is unclear. The length of the CDR3 is 14 residues. With 4 bases removed from V and 5 bases from J, the gap between germline ends came to 12 bases. Germline values: CDR1 SNHLY, CDR2 FYNNEI. The chain's CDR3 is CASSADIGRNTIYF. In DNA, the CDR3 is TGTGCCAGCAGTGCGGATATAGGAAGAAACACCATATATTTT. Variable domain in full (rest from reference TRBV2 and TRBJ1-3): EPEVTQTPSHQVTQMGQEVILRCVPISNHLYFYWYRQILGQKVEFLVSFYNNEISEKSEIFDDQFSVERPDGSNFTLKIRSTKLEDSAMYFCASSADIGRNTIYFGEGSWLTVV.

A few counts support this clone. This chain links TRBV30 with TRBJ1-2, with unresolved D. The germline CDR1 and CDR2 sequences are GTSNPN and SVGIG (reference sequence). Between the trimmed V and J ends, which lost 4 bases and 3 bases, there was a span of 18 bases. The CDR3 has 15 amino acids. The CDR3 protein is CAWKVGEGGDYGYTF. The CDR3 region has the DNA TGTGCCTGGAAAGTCGGTGAGGGCGGGGACTATGGCTACACCTTC. Using reference TRBV30 and TRBJ1-2 for the parts outside the CDR3, the full variable domain is SQTIHQWPATLVQPVGSPLSLECTVEGTSNPNLYWYRQAAGRGLQLLFYSVGIGQISSEVPQNLSASRPQDRQFILSSKKLLLSDSGFYLCAWKVGEGGDYGYTFGSGTRLTVV.

V gene TRBV7-9 combines with J gene TRBJ1-2; the D gene is possibly TRBD1 (5 bases). V gave up 5 bases and J gave up 4 bases, with 17 bases separating them. This CDR3 has 15 amino acids. Germline CDR1 is SEHNR and CDR2 is FQNEAQ (reference sequence). The CDR3 loop reads CASSPSGGELYGYTF. CDR3 bases: TGTGCCAGCAGCCCTAGTGGAGGGGAGCTCTATGGCTACACCTTC.

This sequence joins TRBV2 and TRBJ2-1, with 10 bases that match TRBD2. The trim removed 3 bases at V and 8 bases at J, leaving 4 bases unmatched. This CDR3 comprises 14 residues. Per the germline V gene, CDR1 is SNHLY and CDR2 is FYNNEI. The CDR3 protein is CASSDSGGFDEQFF. CDR3 DNA: TGTGCCAGCAGTGATAGCGGGGGGTTTGATGAGCAGTTCTTC.

The chain combines TRBV7-2 with TRBJ1-1; the D gene is possibly TRBD1 (6 bases). This CDR3 comprises 15 residues. Germline V gene lookup returns CDR1 SGHTA and CDR2 FQGNSA. Trimming removed 2 bases from V and 11 bases from J, with 21 bases in between. The CDR3 DNA reads TGTGCCAGCAGCTTAAAGGCACAGGGAGGATCGGAGGCTTTCTTT. This sequence encodes CASSLKAQGGSEAFF.

The chain employs TRBV6-6 and TRBJ1-4, with 7 bases matching TRBD1. V trimming: 4 bases; J trimming: 10 bases; junction bases outside the gene matches: 15. Germline CDR1 reads MNHNY; CDR2 reads SVGAGI (reference sequence). CDR3 length equals 16 residues. CDR3 nucleotides: TGTGCCAGCAGTTCCACTATTGGGGGACAGTCGGGAAAACTGTTTTTT. This sequence encodes CASSSTIGGQSGKLFF.

The chain carries TRBV30 and TRBJ1-5, with D perhaps matching TRBD1 (6 bases). CDR1 and CDR2 (germline): GTSNPN, SVGIG (reference sequence). The V gene lost 4 bases and the J gene lost 11 bases, with 21 bases spanning the gap. The CDR3 has 14 amino acids. This chain's CDR3 is CAWKPPGTIAAQHF. The CDR3 region has the DNA TGTGCCTGGAAGCCCCCCGGGACAATCGCGGCCCAGCATTTT.

The chain carries TRBV4-2 and TRBJ2-7; D is unresolved. The V gene's germline CDR1 is LGHNA and CDR2 YNFKEQ. This CDR3 has 14 residues. The germline V and J ends were trimmed by 1 base and 0 bases, with 7 bases remaining between them. CDR3 in DNA: TGTGCCAGCAGCCAAGGTGGCAGCTCCTACGAGCAGTACTTC. Translation: CASSQGGSSYEQYF.

The chain is built from TRBV30 and TRBJ2-6; D uncertain. The length of the CDR3 is 15 residues. Germline values: CDR1 GTSNPN, CDR2 SVGIG (reference sequence). The V end was cut by 2 bases, the J end by 0 bases, with 8 bases between. The CDR3 coding sequence is TGTGCCTGGAGTTTTAGGCTCTCTGGGGCCAACGTCCTGACTTTC. This sequence encodes CAWSFRLSGANVLTF.

The V call is TRBV21-1, the J call TRBJ2-7; the table calls TRBD1, which could not be checked here. TRBV21-1 is deemed a pseudogene. This CDR3 spans 19 amino acids. DNA of the CDR3: TGTGCCAGCAGCAAAGGAGGGGTATCCGGGGACAGTTCTTTGTACGAGCAGTACTTC. Amino acids: CASSKGGVSGDSSLYEQYF.

This clone was recorded only once. The chain is built from TRBV7-2 and TRBJ2-7; 9 bases align to TRBD2. Looked up from germline, CDR1 is SGHTA and CDR2 is FQGNSA. The V gene end was trimmed by 4 bases and the J gene end by 2 bases; junction bases not matched to a gene: 12. The CDR3 runs 17 residues. This CDR3 reads CASSSLTVAGVPYEQYF. CDR3 bases: TGTGCCAGCAGCTCCCTGACCGTAGCGGGAGTTCCCTACGAGCAGTACTTC.

The J gene is TRBJ2-3, the V gene TRBV4-3; TRBD2 agrees at 9 bases. Germline lookup yields CDR1 LGHNA and CDR2 YSLEER. The trim removed 0 bases at V and 3 bases at J, leaving 4 bases unmatched. The CDR3 loop spans 16 amino acids. Here the CDR3 DNA reads TGCGCCAGCAGCCAAGACGCGGGAGGGCCGACAGATACGCAGTATTTT. Translating gives CASSQDAGGPTDTQYF.

The chain carries TRBV6-5 and TRBJ1-1; no firm D call. Germline CDR1 MNHEY, CDR2 SVGAGI. This CDR3 is 14 amino acids long. V dropped 2 bases and J dropped 4 bases, with 11 bases sitting between them. This chain's CDR3 is CASSYTLGRTEAFF. The CDR3 DNA reads as TGTGCCAGCAGTTACACCCTAGGGCGCACTGAAGCTTTCTTT.

The chain couples TRBV7-2 to TRBJ1-6, with D unresolved. This CDR3 is 14 amino acids long. V was clipped by 5 bases and J by 6 bases, with 11 bases between them. Germline V gene sequence: CDR1 SGHTA, CDR2 FQGNSA. CDR3 protein: CASSALRSNSPLHF. The CDR3 DNA reads TGTGCCAGCAGCGCACTAAGGAGTAATTCACCCCTCCACTTT.

This clone was seen a single time. This CDR3 is also generated by other DNA sequences in the sample. This rearrangement joins TRBV2 to TRBJ2-3; 9 positions agree with TRBD2. This CDR3 comprises 14 residues. V lost 6 bases, J lost 1 base, and 2 bases stayed unmatched. CDR1 is SNHLY, CDR2 FYNNEI, per germline. CDR3 DNA: TGTGCCAGCAGGACTAGCGGAGGCACAGATACGCAGTATTTT. Amino acid sequence: CASRTSGGTDTQYF.

The chain carries TRBV30 and TRBJ2-3; 8 bases match TRBD2. Unmatched junction bases numbered 12, after V lost 1 base and J lost 3 bases. The CDR3 loop spans 17 amino acids. Germline-derived CDR1 and CDR2 are GTSNPN and SVGIG (reference sequence). CDR3 in DNA: TGTGCCTGGAGTGCCACCCGGTTCGCGGGGGGTACAGATACGCAGTATTTT. It yields the protein CAWSATRFAGGTDTQYF.

The rearrangement links TRBV5-1 to TRBJ1-4; perhaps TRBD1 as D (5 bases). The CDR3 consists of 13 residues. Germline V gene lookup returns CDR1 SGHRS and CDR2 YFSETQ. V was clipped by 4 bases and J by 8 bases, with 12 bases between them. CDR3: CASSQHEGEKLFF. CDR3 coding DNA: TGCGCCAGCAGCCAGCACGAGGGGGAAAAACTGTTTTTT.

The chain employs TRBV5-1 and TRBJ2-7; 7 positions match TRBD1. The ends lost 7 bases at V and 3 bases at J; junction bases unmatched: 7. The CDR3 extends over 13 amino acids. Looked up from germline, CDR1 is SGHRS and CDR2 is YFSETQ. The CDR3 sequence is CASSGQEVYEQYF. CDR3 nucleotide sequence: TGCGCCAGCTCAGGACAGGAGGTCTACGAGCAGTACTTC.

V gene TRBV30 combines with J gene TRBJ2-7, with no clear D. CDR3 length: 11 amino acids. Germline CDR1 is GTSNPN and CDR2 is SVGIG (reference sequence). V lost 0 bases, J lost 6 bases, and 6 bases lay in between. Here the CDR3 DNA reads TGTGCCTGGAGTGTAAGCCGCGAGCAGTACTTC. Translation: CAWSVSREQYF.

The chain carries TRBV5-1 and TRBJ1-1; a possible D gene is TRBD1 (6 bases). CDR1 and CDR2 (germline): SGHRS, YFSETQ. This CDR3 has 12 residues. V lost 7 bases and J 5 bases, leaving 12 bases between the germline ends. The CDR3 here is CASGKGGTEAFF. CDR3 coding DNA: TGCGCCAGCGGTAAAGGGGGGACTGAAGCTTTCTTT.